This T cell receptor (beta chain) was captured by sequencing in a study of breast tumors, draining lymph nodes, adjacent tissues. Study-level findings and limits: Compared with lymph nodes, tumors were less diverse; compared with nontumor tissue, more.

One entry per CDR3 protein results from TCRdb running MiXCR on the multiplex PCR reads. The repertoire has around 19,000 distinct CDR3 sequences, 32% of them found once; the top ten carry around 10%. In germline, CDR1 is PRHDT, CDR2 FYEKMQ (reference sequence). V lost 4 bases to trimming and J lost 6 bases; unmatched junction nucleotides: 6. The CDR3 sequence is 14 residues long. This clonotype has more than one count but fewer than ten. Its antigen is unidentified. A clone one base away is much larger, so this may be a read error. This chain links TRBV13 with TRBJ2-3; TRBD2 agrees at 8 bases. Sequencing was carried out using breast tumor tissue. The receptor comes from a female donor with breast cancer. Some clones in this sample may be carry-over from other donors' samples. CDR3: CASSSRTSPDTQYF. The DNA of the CDR3 is TGTGCCAGCAGCTCTAGGACTAGCCCTGATACGCAGTATTTT.